These 31 T cell receptor beta chains came from one sample sequenced in a study of cytomegalovirus exposure and HLA in healthy donors. The PCR ran on 60 Vbeta and 13 Jbeta primers. The repertoire was sequenced with immunoSEQ multiplex PCR; TCRdb's copy has only in-frame clones and lacks some. In the table there are approximately 160,000 clones, around 85% of which are singletons. The sequenced sample consisted of PBMCs. These receptors were obtained from a man aged 45-60 years in good health and CMV-seropositive.

The chain joins TRBV28 to TRBJ2-1; the D gene is possibly TRBD2 (5 bases). Trimming cost V 7 bases and J 3 bases, with 13 bases left between them. Germline V gene sequence: CDR1 MDHEN, CDR2 SYDVKM. The CDR3 sequence is 14 residues long. The CDR3 sequence is CASNEADVYNEQFF. The CDR3 nucleotides read TGTGCCAGCAATGAAGCGGACGTCTACAATGAGCAGTTCTTC.

This clone has a single count. V and J are TRBV5-4 and TRBJ2-3, with TRBD2 identical over 7 bases. CDR1 is SGHNT, CDR2 YYREEE, per germline (reference sequence). The CDR3 sequence is 13 residues long. The V and J ends lost 0 bases and 6 bases, in that order; junction bases with no gene match: 1. The CDR3 nucleotides are TGTGCCAGCAGCTTGGTGGGGGGGGATACGCAGTATTTT. This codes for CASSLVGGDTQYF.

This chain joins TRBV18 and TRBJ1-2; a possible D gene is TRBD1 (6 bases). Germline CDR1 reads KGHSH; CDR2 reads LQKENI. There are 14 residues in the CDR3. The V end was cut by 8 bases, the J end by 2 bases, with 15 bases between. In DNA form, the CDR3 reads TGTGCCAGCGCAGGGACCGGGACAAACTATGGCTACACCTTC. Amino acids: CASAGTGTNYGYTF.

This sequence joins TRBV15 and TRBJ2-7; possible D gene TRBD1, 5 bases. The V and J ends lost 0 bases and 2 bases respectively, with 11 bases between them. The germline V gene has CDR1 LNHNV and CDR2 YYDKDF (reference sequence). The CDR3 sequence is 15 residues long. DNA of the CDR3: TGTGCCACCAGCAGAGACAGGGTCTTGACCTACGAGCAGTACTTC. This sequence encodes CATSRDRVLTYEQYF. The full variable domain, completed using reference TRBV15 and TRBJ2-7, is DAMVIQNPRYQVTQFGKPVTLSCSQTLNHNVMYWYQQKSSQAPKLLFHYYDKDFNNEADTPDNFQSRRPNTSFCFLDIRSPGLGDTAMYLCATSRDRVLTYEQYFGPGTRLTVT.

The V and J genes are TRBV29-1 and TRBJ2-7; the match to TRBD1 covers 9 bases. The V gene end was trimmed by 6 bases and the J gene end by 0 bases; junction bases not matched to a gene: 6. The CDR3 covers 14 residues. Per germline, CDR1 SQVTM and CDR2 ANQGSEA. The CDR3 reads CSVRGQGSSYEQYF. CDR3 DNA sequence: TGCAGCGTGAGAGGACAGGGGAGCTCCTACGAGCAGTACTTC.

The rearrangement uses TRBV5-1 and TRBJ2-7; D uncertain. CDR1 and CDR2 (germline): SGHRS, YFSETQ. CDR3 length: 14 amino acids. V shed 4 bases and J shed 2 bases, with 13 bases lying between them. CDR3: CASSPDSGAYEQYF. CDR3 coding DNA: TGCGCCAGCAGCCCAGACTCCGGTGCCTACGAGCAGTACTTC.

This clone has only one observation. This rearrangement joins TRBV18 to TRBJ1-4; possibly TRBD1 for D (5 bases). The CDR3 length is 15 residues. V was trimmed by 0 bases and J by 7 bases, leaving 12 bases between them. From germline, CDR1 is KGHSH and CDR2 LQKENI. CDR3 region: CASSPPGGISEKLFF. CDR3 bases: TGTGCCAGCTCACCACCGGGGGGGATCAGTGAAAAACTGTTTTTT.

This rearrangement joins TRBV5-1 to TRBJ2-7; 9 nucleotides align to TRBD1. The CDR3 loop spans 15 amino acids. Trimming removed 4 bases from V and 3 bases from J; junction bases left unmatched: 8. Germline values: CDR1 SGHRS, CDR2 YFSETQ. CDR3 DNA sequence: TGCGCCAGCAGCCTAGGACAGGGGCCAAACTACGAGCAGTACTTC. Its protein is CASSLGQGPNYEQYF.

Only one count was recorded for this clone. The V and J genes are TRBV12-5 and TRBJ1-3; TRBD1 matches 7 bases. The V and J ends lost 6 bases and 2 bases, in that order; junction bases with no gene match: 13. There are 17 residues in the CDR3. Germline assignment: CDR1 LGHNT and CDR2 FRNRAP. Here the CDR3 reads CASGTIRQGSTGNTIYF. The CDR3 DNA sequence: TGTGCTAGTGGCACCATCAGACAGGGCTCCACTGGAAACACCATATATTTT.

The chain uses TRBV5-1 and TRBJ2-7; D is ambiguous. Trimming removed 4 bases at V and 3 bases at J, with 11 bases between. The length of the CDR3 is 13 residues. Germline values: CDR1 SGHRS, CDR2 YFSETQ. CDR3 coding DNA: TGCGCCAGCAGCCCTACTTACGGCTACGAGCAGTACTTC. It encodes CASSPTYGYEQYF.

The V call is TRBV7-3, the J call TRBJ2-6; the D is unclear. This CDR3 has 14 amino acids. V lost 8 bases and J 0 bases, leaving 8 bases between the germline ends. Germline CDR1 reads SGHTA; CDR2 reads FQGTGA. DNA for the CDR3: TGTGCCAGCGGGCAGGCCTCTGGGGCCAACGTCCTGACTTTC. Protein sequence: CASGQASGANVLTF.

The chain couples TRBV5-1 to TRBJ2-5; 9 positions match TRBD2. The V gene's germline CDR1 is SGHRS and CDR2 YFSETQ. This CDR3 region has 15 residues. After removal of 4 bases from V and 3 bases from J, the junction contained 7 bases not matched to a gene. The CDR3 here is CASSPAGGVEETQYF. The CDR3 coding sequence is TGCGCCAGCAGCCCGGCGGGGGGGGTTGAAGAGACCCAGTACTTC.

The rearrangement joins TRBV28 to TRBJ2-3; TRBD2 matches at 11 bases. V trimming: 8 bases; J trimming: 4 bases; junction bases outside the gene matches: 17. The CDR3 is 18 amino acids. Germline V CDR1 and CDR2: MDHEN, SYDVKM. CDR3 sequence: CASDTAILAGVIADTQYF. In nucleotides, the CDR3 is TGTGCCAGCGACACCGCGATACTAGCGGGAGTAATCGCAGATACGCAGTATTTT.

V is TRBV5-1 and J is TRBJ2-6; TRBD2 matches 11 bases. This CDR3 has 20 residues. V lost 2 bases and J lost 3; bases outside the gene matches: 13. Germline values: CDR1 SGHRS, CDR2 YFSETQ. The CDR3 reads CASSFPEVLAGVGGANVLTF. For the CDR3, the DNA is TGCGCCAGCAGCTTCCCTGAGGTACTAGCGGGAGTAGGTGGGGCCAACGTCCTGACTTTC.

The genes are TRBV5-1 and TRBJ2-1, with D perhaps TRBD2 (6 bases). This CDR3 spans 16 amino acids. CDR1 and CDR2 from the germline V gene are SGHRS and YFSETQ. Trimming took off 0 bases at V and 1 base at J, with 11 bases between the two ends. The CDR3 region is CASSLVGDWSYNEQFF. The CDR3 nucleotides read TGCGCCAGCAGCTTGGTTGGGGACTGGTCCTACAATGAGCAGTTCTTC.

The CDR3 nucleotides read TGTGCCAGCAGTTACGGGACAGGGAATAATTCACCCCTCCACTTT. Its translation: CASSYGTGNNSPLHF. The chain couples TRBV6-6 to TRBJ1-6; 9 bases agree with TRBD1. From germline, CDR1 is MNHNY and CDR2 SVGAGI (reference sequence). V trimming: 2 bases; J trimming: 5 bases; junction bases outside the gene matches: 1. The CDR3 extends over 15 amino acids.

This clone has only a few counts. V is TRBV2 and J is TRBJ2-5; a weak D match, TRBD2 (6 bases). This CDR3 region has 15 residues. Germline-derived CDR1 and CDR2 are SNHLY and FYNNEI. V lost 5 bases, J lost 0 bases, and 13 bases lay in between. The CDR3 region has the DNA TGTGCCAGCAGTCCCATCCTAGCGAACCAAGAGACCCAGTACTTC. It translates to CASSPILANQETQYF.

The gene calls are TRBV28 and TRBJ1-5; D is unresolved. Per the germline V gene, CDR1 is MDHEN and CDR2 is SYDVKM. Trimming stripped 10 bases from V and 7 bases from J, with 14 bases between. The CDR3 runs to 12 residues. The CDR3, as DNA: TGTGCCACCCTACCCGGCGGGCAGCCCCAGCATTTT. Its protein product is CATLPGGQPQHF.

The chain has TRBV30 and TRBJ1-5; D may be TRBD1 (6 bases). The germline V and J ends were trimmed by 7 bases and 6 bases, with 19 bases remaining between them. CDR1 GTSNPN and CDR2 SVGIG come from the germline V gene (reference sequence). The CDR3 is made up of 14 amino acids. Here the CDR3 reads CASKSGGEVQPQHF. The CDR3 DNA follows: TGTGCCTCCAAATCTGGGGGCGAGGTTCAGCCCCAGCATTTT.

This clone appeared a few times. This chain connects TRBV21-1 to TRBJ2-7; TRBD1, as called in the table, went unchecked against the DNA. TRBV21-1 is noted as a pseudogene. The CDR3 runs to 13 residues. The DNA for the CDR3 is TGTGCCGGGGGCGCGCTAGATCACTACGAGCAGTACTTC. Translation: CAGGALDHYEQYF.

The J gene is TRBJ1-5, the V gene TRBV7-6, with a weak D call TRBD1 (5 bases). Trimming removed 1 base at V and 3 bases at J, with 13 bases between. Per the germline V gene, CDR1 is SGHVS and CDR2 is FNYEAQ. The CDR3 spans 16 residues. The CDR3 region is CASSLVGAGANQPQHF. The CDR3 DNA reads TGTGCCAGCAGCTTAGTTGGGGCAGGCGCCAATCAGCCCCAGCATTTT.

The V and J genes are TRBV2 and TRBJ2-3; D is ambiguous. This CDR3 comprises 13 residues. Germline V gene lookup returns CDR1 SNHLY and CDR2 FYNNEI. V lost 1 base and J lost 1, with 3 bases in between. This CDR3 reads CASSEGGTDTQYF. For the CDR3, the DNA is TGTGCCAGCAGTGAAGGCGGCACAGATACGCAGTATTTT.

The rearrangement links TRBV9 to TRBJ2-1; 8 bases agree with TRBD1. The CDR3 runs 16 residues. Germline V gives CDR1 SGDLS, CDR2 YYNGEE. Unmatched junction bases numbered 10, after V lost 1 base and J lost 7 bases. CDR3 amino acids: CASSVTSLQGANEQFF. CDR3 bases: TGTGCCAGCAGCGTAACTTCCCTGCAGGGGGCAAATGAGCAGTTCTTC.

The chain has TRBV7-2 and TRBJ2-1, with 8 bases that match TRBD1. CDR1 and CDR2 from the germline V gene are SGHTA and FQGNSA. V lost 5 bases to trimming and J lost 1 base; unmatched junction nucleotides: 1. This CDR3 comprises 14 residues. CDR3 region: CASSRDRSYNEQFF. CDR3 nucleotide sequence: TGTGCCAGCAGCCGGGACAGGTCCTACAATGAGCAGTTCTTC.

The chain carries TRBV4-1 and TRBJ1-2; 9 bases are a match to TRBD1. Germline CDR1 is MGHRA and CDR2 is YSYEKL. Trimming at V came to 0 bases and at J to 5 bases, leaving 4 bases not matched to a gene. CDR3 length equals 15 residues. The CDR3 protein is CASSQEQGARYGYTF. The CDR3 DNA follows: TGCGCCAGCAGCCAAGAACAGGGGGCACGTTATGGCTACACCTTC.

This chain uses TRBV4-1 with TRBJ2-1, with D tentatively TRBD2 (6 bases). CDR3 length: 18 amino acids. Looked up from germline, CDR1 is MGHRA and CDR2 is YSYEKL. The V end was cut by 2 bases, the J end by 0 bases, with 17 bases between. CDR3 sequence: CASSQRPPGTDSYNEQFF. The CDR3 nucleotides are TGCGCCAGCAGCCAAAGGCCCCCCGGGACTGACTCCTACAATGAGCAGTTCTTC.

Only a few counts were recorded for this clone. The chain links TRBV28 to TRBJ2-4, with TRBD2 identical over 8 bases. J gave up 12 bases and V 3 bases, and 4 bases lay outside the gene matches. This CDR3 is built from 12 residues. In germline, CDR1 is MDHEN, CDR2 SYDVKM. CDR3 nucleotide sequence: TGTGCCAGCAGTTTTGGACTAGCCAGTCAGTACTTC. This sequence encodes CASSFGLASQYF. The whole variable domain, filled in from reference TRBV28 and TRBJ2-4, reads DVKVTQSSRYLVKRTGEKVFLECVQDMDHENMFWYRQDPGLGLRLIYFSYDVKMKEKGDIPEGYSVSREKKERFSLILESASTNQTSMYLCASSFGLASQYFGAGTRLSVL.

V is TRBV20-1 and J is TRBJ1-1; a weak D match, TRBD1 (5 bases). Between the trimmed V and J ends, which lost 6 bases and 7 bases, there was a span of 12 bases. CDR3 length: 11 residues. CDR1 is DFQATT, CDR2 SNEGSKA, per germline (reference sequence). This chain's CDR3 is CSAMGGVEAFF. The CDR3 bases are TGCAGTGCCATGGGAGGGGTTGAAGCTTTCTTT.

This clone was observed a single time. The V call is TRBV25-1, the J call TRBJ2-2, with 12 bases aligning to TRBD2. The CDR3 sequence is 16 residues long. With V trimmed by 4 bases and J by 6 bases, 6 bases remained unmatched. Germline CDR1 and CDR2: MGHDK and SYGVNS. CDR3 loop: CASSGSSGRAAGELFF. For the CDR3, the DNA is TGTGCCAGCAGTGGCTCTAGCGGGAGGGCCGCCGGGGAGCTGTTTTTT.

V gene TRBV7-3 combines with J gene TRBJ2-2; D ambiguous. CDR3 length: 15 amino acids. Trimming pared 3 bases from V and 4 bases from J, leaving 12 bases between. From germline, CDR1 is SGHTA and CDR2 FQGTGA. This CDR3 is CASSFGLDGTGELFF. The CDR3 coding sequence is TGTGCCAGCAGCTTTGGCCTAGACGGCACCGGGGAGCTGTTTTTT.

The chain employs TRBV10-2 and TRBJ2-1, with 7 positions matching TRBD2. The germline V gene has CDR1 WSHSY and CDR2 SAAADI. With 6 bases clipped from V and 4 bases from J, the junction kept 15 bases outside the gene matches. This CDR3 comprises 17 residues. The CDR3 loop is CASRALVAGVGYNEQFF. DNA of the CDR3: TGCGCCAGCAGGGCCTTGGTTGCGGGGGTCGGATACAATGAGCAGTTCTTC.